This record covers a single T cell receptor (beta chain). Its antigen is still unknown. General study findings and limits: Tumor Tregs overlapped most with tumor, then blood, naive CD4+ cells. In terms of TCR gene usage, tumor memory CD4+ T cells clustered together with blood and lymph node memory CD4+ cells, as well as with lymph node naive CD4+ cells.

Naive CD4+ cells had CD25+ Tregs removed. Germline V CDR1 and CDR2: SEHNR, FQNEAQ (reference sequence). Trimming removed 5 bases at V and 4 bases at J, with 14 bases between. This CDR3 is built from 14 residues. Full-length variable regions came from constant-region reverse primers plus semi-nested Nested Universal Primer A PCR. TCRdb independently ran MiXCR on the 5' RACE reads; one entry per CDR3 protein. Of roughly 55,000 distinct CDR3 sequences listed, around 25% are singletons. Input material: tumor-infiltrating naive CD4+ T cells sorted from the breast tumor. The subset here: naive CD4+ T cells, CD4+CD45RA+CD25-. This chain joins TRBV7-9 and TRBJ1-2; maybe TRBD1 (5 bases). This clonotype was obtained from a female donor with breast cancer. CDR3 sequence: CASSKSGTIYGYTF. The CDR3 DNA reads TGTGCCAGCAGCAAGAGTGGGACGATCTATGGCTACACCTTC.